Listed below are T cell receptor beta chains from one sample, sequenced in a study of OX40 agonist ivuxolimab in advanced cancers. Only in-frame clones appear in the TCRdb table, and some are missing; sequencing was by immunoSEQ multiplex PCR. The sample consists of roughly 97,000 clones, roughly 89% of them appearing once. The sequencing used CD4+ or CD8+ T cells sorted from blood, collected in a trial of the OX40 agonist ivuxolimab. Receptor source: an adult with an advanced solid tumor such as melanoma, head and neck, liver or kidney cancer. CDR3s include the opening cysteine and the closing phenylalanine or tryptophan. Fields, in order: CDR3 protein, CDR3 DNA, V gene, D gene, clone size, J gene. D genes are given only for firm matches. A clone size is listed for some rows: how often the clone was seen (once, few, many), or a class if it is expanded.

cdr3_aa: CASSSSVATYNEQFF
cdr3_nt: TGTGCCAGTAGTAGCAGCGTCGCCACCTACAATGAGCAGTTCTTC
v_call: TRBV19
d_call: .
clone_size: once
j_call: TRBJ2-1

cdr3_aa: CASSERAEAGGGYEQYF
cdr3_nt: TGTGCCAGCAGTGAAAGGGCTGAGGCAGGGGGCGGATACGAGCAGTACTTC
v_call: TRBV6-4
d_call: TRBD1
clone_size: .
j_call: TRBJ2-7

cdr3_aa: CASSPPRGGLNTEAFF
cdr3_nt: TGTGCCAGCTCACCCCCCAGGGGTGGGCTGAACACTGAAGCTTTCTTT
v_call: TRBV18
d_call: .
clone_size: .
j_call: TRBJ1-1

cdr3_aa: CASGVALTDTQYF
cdr3_nt: TGTGCCAGCGGGGTAGCCCTCACAGATACGCAGTATTTT
v_call: TRBV9
d_call: .
clone_size: .
j_call: TRBJ2-3

cdr3_aa: CASIGSGQGFDEQYF
cdr3_nt: TGTGCCTCAATAGGGTCGGGGCAGGGGTTCGACGAGCAGTACTTC
v_call: TRBV10-3
d_call: .
clone_size: .
j_call: TRBJ2-7

cdr3_aa: CASSPDTLSRTEAFF
cdr3_nt: TGTGCCAGCAGCCCAGACACTCTTAGTCGCACTGAAGCTTTCTTT
v_call: TRBV7-6
d_call: .
clone_size: .
j_call: TRBJ1-1

cdr3_aa: CASSISISMNTEAFF
cdr3_nt: TGTGCCAGTAGTATAAGCATCTCCATGAACACTGAAGCTTTCTTT
v_call: TRBV19
d_call: .
clone_size: .
j_call: TRBJ1-1

cdr3_aa: CASSYGGGSNQPQHF
cdr3_nt: TGTGCCAGCAGTTACGGAGGGGGTAGCAATCAGCCCCAGCATTTT
v_call: TRBV6-5
d_call: .
clone_size: .
j_call: TRBJ1-5

cdr3_aa: CATRQEPTDTQYF
cdr3_nt: TGTGCCACGAGACAAGAACCCACAGATACGCAGTATTTT
v_call: TRBV15
d_call: .
clone_size: .
j_call: TRBJ2-3

cdr3_aa: CASSPRQGTSNYGYTF
cdr3_nt: TGTGCCAGCAGCCCTCGGCAGGGGACTTCTAACTATGGCTACACCTTC
v_call: TRBV27
d_call: .
clone_size: once
j_call: TRBJ1-2

cdr3_aa: CASSVGERAKNIQYF
cdr3_nt: TGTGCCAGCAGCGTAGGCGAAAGAGCCAAAAACATTCAGTACTTC
v_call: TRBV9
d_call: .
clone_size: .
j_call: TRBJ2-4

cdr3_aa: CASSQEGTGNGYTF
cdr3_nt: TGTGCCAGCAGCCAGGAAGGGACAGGGAATGGCTACACCTTC
v_call: TRBV4-2
d_call: TRBD1
clone_size: .
j_call: TRBJ1-2

cdr3_aa: CASSIGQRGPLQETQYF
cdr3_nt: TGTGCCAGTAGTATAGGCCAGCGGGGGCCCCTACAAGAGACCCAGTACTTC
v_call: TRBV19
d_call: TRBD2
clone_size: few
j_call: TRBJ2-5

cdr3_aa: CASSLQTDKNEKLFF
cdr3_nt: TGCGCCAGCAGCTTGCAAACGGACAAGAATGAAAAACTGTTTTTT
v_call: TRBV5-1
d_call: .
clone_size: .
j_call: TRBJ1-4

cdr3_aa: CASSLDRGPYEQYF
cdr3_nt: TGTGCCAGCAGTTTGGACAGGGGGCCCTACGAGCAGTACTTC
v_call: TRBV6-6
d_call: TRBD1
clone_size: .
j_call: TRBJ2-7

cdr3_aa: CASKPTVIGYEQYF
cdr3_nt: TGTGCCAGCAAACCCACGGTAATTGGTTACGAGCAGTACTTC
v_call: TRBV2
d_call: .
clone_size: .
j_call: TRBJ2-7

cdr3_aa: CASSLTGMGTDTQYF
cdr3_nt: TGTGCCAGCAGCCTGACAGGGATGGGTACAGATACGCAGTATTTT
v_call: TRBV7-2
d_call: TRBD1
clone_size: .
j_call: TRBJ2-3

cdr3_aa: CASSLGLTGGVAEAFF
cdr3_nt: TGTGCCAGCAGCTTAGGGTTAACAGGGGGTGTAGCTGAAGCTTTCTTT
v_call: TRBV7-8
d_call: TRBD1
clone_size: .
j_call: TRBJ1-1

cdr3_aa: CASSLAGAHTEAFF
cdr3_nt: TGTGCCAGCAGCTTGGCGGGGGCGCATACTGAAGCTTTCTTT
v_call: TRBV5-4
d_call: .
clone_size: .
j_call: TRBJ1-1

cdr3_aa: CAWSVSRTGVVHEQFF
cdr3_nt: TGTGCCTGGAGTGTAAGTAGGACAGGGGTTGTTCATGAGCAGTTCTTC
v_call: TRBV30
d_call: TRBD1
clone_size: .
j_call: TRBJ2-1

cdr3_aa: CASSDTGKPYNEQFF
cdr3_nt: TGTGCCAGCAGTGACACAGGGAAGCCCTACAATGAGCAGTTCTTC
v_call: TRBV25-1
d_call: .
clone_size: .
j_call: TRBJ2-1

cdr3_aa: CAIKGTSGASTGELFF
cdr3_nt: TGTGCCATCAAAGGGACTAGCGGGGCCTCGACCGGGGAGCTGTTTTTT
v_call: TRBV7-9
d_call: TRBD2
clone_size: .
j_call: TRBJ2-2

cdr3_aa: CASTLRGEKREQYF
cdr3_nt: TGTGCCAGCACGCTGAGGGGGGAAAAACGGGAGCAGTACTTC
v_call: TRBV7-4
d_call: .
clone_size: .
j_call: TRBJ2-7

cdr3_aa: CASSEGQDYGYTF
cdr3_nt: TGTGCCAGCAGTGAAGGGCAGGACTATGGCTACACCTTC
v_call: TRBV25-1
d_call: .
clone_size: .
j_call: TRBJ1-2